This T cell receptor (beta chain) was retrieved from a study of identical twins. Study-level results: Carriage of fewer insertions was seen in abundant cord blood beta clonotypes, whereas memory repertoires showed none.

This clonotype came up many times. The antigen remains undetermined. The CDR3 has 13 amino acids. Germline-derived CDR1 and CDR2 are SGHTA and FQGNSA. Trimming left V 4 bases short and J 8 bases short, with 14 bases between. TCRdb redid the calling of the 5' RACE reads with MiXCR, one entry per CDR3 protein. The top ten hold about 9.1% of the sample, which has about 240,000 distinct CDR3 sequences, over 9.5% seen once. What was sequenced was memory T cells sorted from blood. V is TRBV7-2 and J is TRBJ1-1; D is uncertain. This TCR was recovered from a man over 45 in good health. CDR3 sequence (DNA): TGTGCCAGCAGCTCTTCACGACGAGGCGAAGCTTTCTTT. It yields the protein CASSSSRRGEAFF.